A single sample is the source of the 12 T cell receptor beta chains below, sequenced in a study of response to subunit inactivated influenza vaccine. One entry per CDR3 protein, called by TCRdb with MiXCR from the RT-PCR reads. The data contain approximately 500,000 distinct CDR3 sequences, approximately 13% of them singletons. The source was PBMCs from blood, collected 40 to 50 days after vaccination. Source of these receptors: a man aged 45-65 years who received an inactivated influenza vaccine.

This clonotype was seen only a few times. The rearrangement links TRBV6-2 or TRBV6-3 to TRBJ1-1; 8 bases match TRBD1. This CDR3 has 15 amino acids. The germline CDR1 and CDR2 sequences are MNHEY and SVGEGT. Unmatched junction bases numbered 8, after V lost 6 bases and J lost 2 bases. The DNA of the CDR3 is TGTGCCAGCAGGAACAGGGGGATAGGCAACACTGAAGCTTTCTTT. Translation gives CASRNRGIGNTEAFF.

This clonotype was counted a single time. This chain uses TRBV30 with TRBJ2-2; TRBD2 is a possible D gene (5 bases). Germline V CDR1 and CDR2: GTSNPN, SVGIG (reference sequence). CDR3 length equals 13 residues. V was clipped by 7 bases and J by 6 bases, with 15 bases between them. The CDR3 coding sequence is TGTGCCTCCGCAAGGCGGGCTGCCGGGGAGCTGTTTTTT. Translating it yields CASARRAAGELFF.

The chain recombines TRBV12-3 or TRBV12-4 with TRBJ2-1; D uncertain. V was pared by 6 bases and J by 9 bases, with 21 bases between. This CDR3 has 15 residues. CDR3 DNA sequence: TGTGCCAGCAGCCTGATCCGCCGGCCCAATGGTGAGCAGTTCTTC. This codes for CASSLIRRPNGEQFF.

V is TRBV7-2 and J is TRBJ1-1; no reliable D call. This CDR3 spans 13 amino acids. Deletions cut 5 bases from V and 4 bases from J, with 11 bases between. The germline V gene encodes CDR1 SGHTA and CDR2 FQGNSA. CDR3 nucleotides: TGTGCCAGCAGCCCAGCGGCTGTCACTGAAGCTTTCTTT. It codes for CASSPAAVTEAFF.

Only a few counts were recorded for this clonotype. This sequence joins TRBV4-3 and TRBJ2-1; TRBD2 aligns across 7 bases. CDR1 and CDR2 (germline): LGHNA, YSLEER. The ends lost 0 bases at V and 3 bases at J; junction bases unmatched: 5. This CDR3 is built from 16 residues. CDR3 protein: CASSQEPAGSYNEQFF. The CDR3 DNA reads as TGCGCCAGCAGCCAAGAACCAGCGGGGAGCTACAATGAGCAGTTCTTC.

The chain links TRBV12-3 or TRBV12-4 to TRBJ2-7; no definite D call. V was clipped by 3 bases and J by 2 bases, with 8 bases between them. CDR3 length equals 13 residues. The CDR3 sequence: CASSLTTAYEQYF. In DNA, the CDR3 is TGTGCCAGCAGTTTGACCACAGCCTACGAGCAGTACTTC.

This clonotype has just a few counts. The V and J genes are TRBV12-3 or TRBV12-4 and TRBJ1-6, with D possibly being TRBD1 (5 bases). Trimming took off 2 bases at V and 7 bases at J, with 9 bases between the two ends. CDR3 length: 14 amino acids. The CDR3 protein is CASSLRQLNSPLHF. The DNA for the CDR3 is TGTGCCAGCAGTTTAAGACAGCTGAATTCACCCCTCCACTTT.

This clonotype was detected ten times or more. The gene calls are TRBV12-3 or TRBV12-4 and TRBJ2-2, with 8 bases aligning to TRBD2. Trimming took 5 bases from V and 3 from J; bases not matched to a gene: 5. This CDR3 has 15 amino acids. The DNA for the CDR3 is TGTGCCAGCAGTCCCGTCGGGGGGGACACCGGGGAGCTGTTTTTT. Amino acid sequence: CASSPVGGDTGELFF.

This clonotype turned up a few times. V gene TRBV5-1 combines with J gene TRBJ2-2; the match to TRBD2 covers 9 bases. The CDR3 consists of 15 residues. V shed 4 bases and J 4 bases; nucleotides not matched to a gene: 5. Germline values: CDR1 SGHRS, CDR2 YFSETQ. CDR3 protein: CASSPGLASTGELFF. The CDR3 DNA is TGCGCCAGCAGCCCGGGACTAGCCTCCACCGGGGAGCTGTTTTTT.

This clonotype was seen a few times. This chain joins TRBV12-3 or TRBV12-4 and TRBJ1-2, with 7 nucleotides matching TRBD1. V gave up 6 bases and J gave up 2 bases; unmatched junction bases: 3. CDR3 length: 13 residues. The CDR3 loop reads CASRRTGNYGYTF. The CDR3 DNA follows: TGTGCCAGCAGACGGACAGGCAACTATGGCTACACCTTC.

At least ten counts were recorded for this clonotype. For the CDR3, the DNA is TGCGCCAGCAGCTGGGGGGGGACAGAAGCTTTCTTT. It encodes CASSWGGTEAFF. This chain joins TRBV5-1 and TRBJ1-1; D might be TRBD1 (6 bases). The V end was cut by 3 bases, the J end by 8 bases, with 11 bases between. The CDR3 length is 12 residues. Looked up from germline, CDR1 is SGHRS and CDR2 is YFSETQ. The full variable domain, in which reference TRBV5-1 and TRBJ1-1 provide the parts outside the CDR3, is KAGVTQTPRYLIKTRGQQVTLSCSPISGHRSVSWYQQTPGQGLQFLFEYFSETQRNKGNFPGRFSGRQFSNSRSEMNVSTLELGDSALYLCASSWGGTEAFFGQGTRLTVV.

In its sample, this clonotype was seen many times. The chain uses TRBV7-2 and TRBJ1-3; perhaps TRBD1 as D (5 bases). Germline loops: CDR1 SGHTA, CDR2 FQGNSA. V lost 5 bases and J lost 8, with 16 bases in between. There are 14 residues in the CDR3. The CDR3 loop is CASSRGSGLYTIYF. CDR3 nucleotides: TGTGCCAGCAGCCGTGGGTCGGGGCTGTACACCATATATTTT.